This T cell receptor beta chain was sequenced during a study of blood T cell repertoires in COVID-19. The assay was immunoSEQ multiplex PCR, and TCRdb's table has in-frame clones only and misses some. The repertoire holds some 200,000 clones, with around 86% as singletons. This CDR3 spans 13 amino acids. Germline V gene data show CDR1 as WSHSY and CDR2 as SAAADI. Trimming pared 1 base from V and 5 bases from J, leaving 8 bases between. The clonotype originates from a man aged 30 to 45 in a cohort exposed to, infected with or recovered from COVID-19 (not recorded which). The gene calls are TRBV10-2 and TRBJ2-5; D call uncertain. Sequencing input: PBMCs or T cells enriched from blood (not recorded which). The CDR3 DNA follows: TGCGCCAGCAGTGAGTACCTTCGGGAGACCCAGTACTTC. It is translated as CASSEYLRETQYF.